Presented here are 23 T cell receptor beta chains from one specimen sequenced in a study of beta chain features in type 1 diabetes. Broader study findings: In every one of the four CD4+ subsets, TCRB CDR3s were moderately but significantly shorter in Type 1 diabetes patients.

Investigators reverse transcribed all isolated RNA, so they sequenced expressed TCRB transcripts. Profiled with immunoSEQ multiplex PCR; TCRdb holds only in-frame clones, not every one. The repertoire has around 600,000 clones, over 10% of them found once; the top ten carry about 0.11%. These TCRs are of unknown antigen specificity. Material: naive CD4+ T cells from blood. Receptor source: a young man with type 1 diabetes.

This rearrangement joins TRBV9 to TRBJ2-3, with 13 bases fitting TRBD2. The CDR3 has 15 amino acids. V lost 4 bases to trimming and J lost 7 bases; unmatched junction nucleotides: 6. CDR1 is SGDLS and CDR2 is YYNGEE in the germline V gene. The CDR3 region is CASSPGTSGAYTQYF. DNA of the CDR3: TGTGCCAGCAGCCCCGGGACTAGCGGGGCATATACGCAGTATTTT.

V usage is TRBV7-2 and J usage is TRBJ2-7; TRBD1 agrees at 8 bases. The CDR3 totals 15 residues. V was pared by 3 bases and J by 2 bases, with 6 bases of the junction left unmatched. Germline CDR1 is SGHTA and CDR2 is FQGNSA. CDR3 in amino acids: CASSFSQGAPYEQYF. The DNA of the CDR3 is TGTGCCAGCAGCTTTTCCCAGGGGGCGCCCTACGAGCAGTACTTC.

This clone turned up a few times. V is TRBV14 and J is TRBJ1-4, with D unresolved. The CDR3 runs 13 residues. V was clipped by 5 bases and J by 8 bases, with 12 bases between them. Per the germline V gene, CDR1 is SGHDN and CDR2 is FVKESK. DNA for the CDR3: TGTGCCAGCAGCGCCGCGGGAGAGGAAAAACTGTTTTTT. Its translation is CASSAAGEEKLFF.

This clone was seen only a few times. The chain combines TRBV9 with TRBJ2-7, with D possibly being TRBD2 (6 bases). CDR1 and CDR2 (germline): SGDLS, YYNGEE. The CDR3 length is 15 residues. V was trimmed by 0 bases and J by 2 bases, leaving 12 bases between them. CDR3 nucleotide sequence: TGTGCCAGCAGCGTAGGGGCGGGGTTGCCCTACGAGCAGTACTTC. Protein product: CASSVGAGLPYEQYF.

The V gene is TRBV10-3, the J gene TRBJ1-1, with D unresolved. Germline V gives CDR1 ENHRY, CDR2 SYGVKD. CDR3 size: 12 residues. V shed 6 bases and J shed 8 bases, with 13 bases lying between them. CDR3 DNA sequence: TGTGCCATCAGGACGGCCACAGAGGAAGCTTTCTTT. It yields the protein CAIRTATEEAFF.

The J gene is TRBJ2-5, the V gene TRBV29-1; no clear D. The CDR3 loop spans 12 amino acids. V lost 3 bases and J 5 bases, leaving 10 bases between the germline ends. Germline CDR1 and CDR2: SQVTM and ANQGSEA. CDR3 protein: CSVDRTRETQYF. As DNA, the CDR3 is TGCAGCGTTGATCGCACTCGGGAGACCCAGTACTTC.

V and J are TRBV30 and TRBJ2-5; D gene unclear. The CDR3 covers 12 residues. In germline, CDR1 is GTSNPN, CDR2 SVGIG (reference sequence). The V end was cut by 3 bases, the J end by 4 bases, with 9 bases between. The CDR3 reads CAWSGPLETQYF. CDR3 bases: TGTGCCTGGAGCGGACCCTTAGAGACCCAGTACTTC.

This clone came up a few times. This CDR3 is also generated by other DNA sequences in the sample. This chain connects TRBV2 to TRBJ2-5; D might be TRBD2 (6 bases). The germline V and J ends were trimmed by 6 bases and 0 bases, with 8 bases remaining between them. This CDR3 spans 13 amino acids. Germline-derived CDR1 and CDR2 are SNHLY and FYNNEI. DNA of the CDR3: TGTGCCAGCAGGAGGGACTACCAAGAGACCCAGTACTTC. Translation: CASRRDYQETQYF.

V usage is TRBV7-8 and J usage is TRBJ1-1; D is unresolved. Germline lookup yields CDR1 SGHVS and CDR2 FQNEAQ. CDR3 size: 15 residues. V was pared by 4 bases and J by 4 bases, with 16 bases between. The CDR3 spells CASSSSLGLVTEAFF. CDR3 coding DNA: TGTGCCAGCAGCTCGAGTCTAGGTTTGGTCACTGAAGCTTTCTTT.

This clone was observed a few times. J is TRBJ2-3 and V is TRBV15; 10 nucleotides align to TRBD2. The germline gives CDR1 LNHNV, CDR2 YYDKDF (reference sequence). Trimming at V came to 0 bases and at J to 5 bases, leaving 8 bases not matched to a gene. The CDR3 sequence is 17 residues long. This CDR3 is CATSRDPTSGNEDTQYF. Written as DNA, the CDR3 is TGTGCCACCAGCAGAGATCCAACTAGCGGGAACGAAGATACGCAGTATTTT.

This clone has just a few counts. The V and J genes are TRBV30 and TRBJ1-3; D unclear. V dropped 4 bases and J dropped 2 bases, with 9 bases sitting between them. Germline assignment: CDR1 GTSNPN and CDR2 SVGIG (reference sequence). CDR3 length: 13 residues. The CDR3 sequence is CAWNSQPGNTIYF. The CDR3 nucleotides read TGTGCCTGGAACTCGCAACCTGGAAACACCATATATTTT.

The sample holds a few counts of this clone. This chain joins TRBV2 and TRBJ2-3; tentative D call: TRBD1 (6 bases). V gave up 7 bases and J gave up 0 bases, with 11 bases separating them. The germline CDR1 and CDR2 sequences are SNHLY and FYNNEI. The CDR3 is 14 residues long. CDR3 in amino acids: CASIPGQSTDTQYF. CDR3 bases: TGTGCCAGCATCCCAGGACAGAGCACAGATACGCAGTATTTT.

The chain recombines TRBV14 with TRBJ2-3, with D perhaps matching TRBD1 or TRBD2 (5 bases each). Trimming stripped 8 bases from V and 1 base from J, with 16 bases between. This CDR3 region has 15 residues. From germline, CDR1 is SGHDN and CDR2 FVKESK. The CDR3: CASRDAGLRTDTQYF. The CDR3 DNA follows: TGTGCCAGCCGGGACGCCGGCCTACGCACAGATACGCAGTATTTT.

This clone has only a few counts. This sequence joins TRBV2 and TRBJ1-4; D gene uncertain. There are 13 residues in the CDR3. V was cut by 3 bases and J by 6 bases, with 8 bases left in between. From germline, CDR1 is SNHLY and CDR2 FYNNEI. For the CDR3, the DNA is TGTGCCAGCAGTGACGGGGAGGATGAAAAACTGTTTTTT. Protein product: CASSDGEDEKLFF.

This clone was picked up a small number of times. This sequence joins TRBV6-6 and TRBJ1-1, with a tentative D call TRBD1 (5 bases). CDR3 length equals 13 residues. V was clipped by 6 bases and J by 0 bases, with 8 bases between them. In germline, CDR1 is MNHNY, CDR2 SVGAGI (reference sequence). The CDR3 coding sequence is TGTGCCAGCAGCGACAGCATGAACACTGAAGCTTTCTTT. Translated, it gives CASSDSMNTEAFF.

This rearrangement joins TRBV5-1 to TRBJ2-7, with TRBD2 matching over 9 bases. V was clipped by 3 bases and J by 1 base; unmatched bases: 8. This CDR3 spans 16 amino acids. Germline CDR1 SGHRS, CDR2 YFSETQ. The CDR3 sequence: CASSSRATSGSYEQYF. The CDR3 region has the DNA TGCGCCAGCAGCTCAAGGGCGACTAGCGGTTCCTACGAGCAGTACTTC.

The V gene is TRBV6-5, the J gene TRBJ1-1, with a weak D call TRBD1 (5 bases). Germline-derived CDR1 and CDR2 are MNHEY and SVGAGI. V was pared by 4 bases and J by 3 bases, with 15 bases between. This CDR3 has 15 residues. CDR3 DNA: TGTGCCAGCAGTTTCGAACGGGGCGTCGACACTGAAGCTTTCTTT. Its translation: CASSFERGVDTEAFF.

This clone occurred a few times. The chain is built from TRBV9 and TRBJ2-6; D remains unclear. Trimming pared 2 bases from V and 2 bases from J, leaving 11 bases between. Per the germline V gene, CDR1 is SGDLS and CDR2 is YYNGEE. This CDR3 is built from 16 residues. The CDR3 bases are TGTGCCAGCAGCGTGGCTGGGTGGACTGGGGCCAACGTCCTGACTTTC. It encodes CASSVAGWTGANVLTF.

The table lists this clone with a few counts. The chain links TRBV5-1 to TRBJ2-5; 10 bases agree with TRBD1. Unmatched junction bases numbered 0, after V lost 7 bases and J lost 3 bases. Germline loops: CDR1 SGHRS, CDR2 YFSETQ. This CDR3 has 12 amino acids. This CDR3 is CASGTGEETQYF. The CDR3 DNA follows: TGCGCCAGCGGGACAGGGGAAGAGACCCAGTACTTC.

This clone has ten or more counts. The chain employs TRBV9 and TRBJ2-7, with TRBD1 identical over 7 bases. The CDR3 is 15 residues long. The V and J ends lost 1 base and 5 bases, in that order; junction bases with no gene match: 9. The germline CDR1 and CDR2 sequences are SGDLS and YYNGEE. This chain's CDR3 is CASSVSRQGFNEQYF. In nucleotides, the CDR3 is TGTGCCAGCAGCGTAAGCCGACAGGGCTTCAACGAGCAGTACTTC.

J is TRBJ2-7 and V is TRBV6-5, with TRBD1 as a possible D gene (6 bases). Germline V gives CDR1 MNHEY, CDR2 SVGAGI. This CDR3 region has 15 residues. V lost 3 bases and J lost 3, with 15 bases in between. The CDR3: CASSYRGTSYYEQYF. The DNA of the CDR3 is TGTGCCAGCAGTTATAGGGGGACAAGCTACTACGAGCAGTACTTC.

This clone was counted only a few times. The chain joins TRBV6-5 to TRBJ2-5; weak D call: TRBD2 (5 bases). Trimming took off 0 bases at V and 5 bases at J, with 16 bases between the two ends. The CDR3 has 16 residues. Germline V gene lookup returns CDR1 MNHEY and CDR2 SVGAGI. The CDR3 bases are TGTGCCAGCAGTTACTCGGGTGCCGGGAACACGGAGACCCAGTACTTC. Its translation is CASSYSGAGNTETQYF.

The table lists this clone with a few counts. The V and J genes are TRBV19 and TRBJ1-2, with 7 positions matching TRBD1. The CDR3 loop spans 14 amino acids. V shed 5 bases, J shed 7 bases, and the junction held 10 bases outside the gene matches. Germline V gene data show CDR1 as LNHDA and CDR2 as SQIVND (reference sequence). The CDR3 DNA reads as TGTGCCAGTAGTGTCGACAGGGTTTACGGTGGCTACACCTTC. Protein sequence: CASSVDRVYGGYTF. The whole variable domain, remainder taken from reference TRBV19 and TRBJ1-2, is DGGITQSPKYLFRKEGQNVTLSCEQNLNHDAMYWYRQDPGQGLRLIYYSQIVNDFQKGDIAEGYSVSREKKESFPLTVTSAQKNPTAFYLCASSVDRVYGGYTFGSGTRLTVV.